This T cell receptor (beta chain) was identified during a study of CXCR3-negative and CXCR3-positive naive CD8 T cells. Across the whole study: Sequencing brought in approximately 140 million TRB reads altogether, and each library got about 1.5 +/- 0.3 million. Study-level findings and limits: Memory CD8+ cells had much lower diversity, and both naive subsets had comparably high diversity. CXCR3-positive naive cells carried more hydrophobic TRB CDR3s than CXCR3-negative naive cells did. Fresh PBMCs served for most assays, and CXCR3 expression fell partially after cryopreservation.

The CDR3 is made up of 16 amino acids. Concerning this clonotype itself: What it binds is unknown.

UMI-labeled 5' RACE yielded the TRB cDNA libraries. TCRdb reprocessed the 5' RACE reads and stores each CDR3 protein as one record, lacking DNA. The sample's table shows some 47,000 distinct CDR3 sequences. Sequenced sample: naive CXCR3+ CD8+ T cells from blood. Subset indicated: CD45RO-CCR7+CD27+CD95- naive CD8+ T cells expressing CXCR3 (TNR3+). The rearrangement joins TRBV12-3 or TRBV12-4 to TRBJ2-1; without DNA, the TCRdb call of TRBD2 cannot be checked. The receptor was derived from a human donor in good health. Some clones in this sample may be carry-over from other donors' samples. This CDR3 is CASSLLYERGGDEQFF.